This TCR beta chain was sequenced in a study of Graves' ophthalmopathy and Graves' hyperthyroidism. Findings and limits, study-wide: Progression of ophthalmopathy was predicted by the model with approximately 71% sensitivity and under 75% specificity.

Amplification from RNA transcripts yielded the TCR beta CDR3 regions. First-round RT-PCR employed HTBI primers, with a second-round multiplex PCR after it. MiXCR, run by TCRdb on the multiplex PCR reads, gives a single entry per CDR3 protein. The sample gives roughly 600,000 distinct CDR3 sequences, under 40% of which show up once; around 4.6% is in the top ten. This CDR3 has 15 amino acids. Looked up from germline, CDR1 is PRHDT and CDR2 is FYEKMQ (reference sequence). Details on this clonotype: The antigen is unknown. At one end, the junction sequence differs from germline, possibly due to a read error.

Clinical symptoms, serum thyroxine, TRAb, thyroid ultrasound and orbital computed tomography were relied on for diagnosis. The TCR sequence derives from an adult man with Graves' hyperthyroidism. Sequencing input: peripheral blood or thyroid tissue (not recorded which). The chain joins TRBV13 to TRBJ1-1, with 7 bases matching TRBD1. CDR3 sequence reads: CAGSLTPTGNAEAFF. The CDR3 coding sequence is TGTGCCGGCAGCTTAACCCCGACAGGGAACGCTGAAGCTTTCTTT. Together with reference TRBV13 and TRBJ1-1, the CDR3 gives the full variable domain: AAGVIQSPRHLIKEKRETATLKCYPIPRHDTVYWYQQGPGQDPQFLISFYEKMQSDKGSIPDRFSAQQFSDYHSELNMSSLELGDSALYFCAGSLTPTGNAEAFFGQGTRLTVV.